Shown below are 12 T cell receptor beta chains from a single sample sequenced in a study of T cells in Graves' hyperthyroidism and ophthalmopathy. Template material for amplifying TCR beta CDR3 regions consisted of RNA transcripts. First-round RT-PCR targeting the TCR CDR3 was performed with the HTBI primer set. TCRdb fed the multiplex PCR reads into MiXCR, producing one record per CDR3 protein. The sample records fewer than 850,000 distinct CDR3 sequences, 17% being singletons. The sample comprised blood. The receptors here all came from a man aged 50-59 years with Graves' hyperthyroidism.

This clonotype came up many times. J is TRBJ2-3 and V is TRBV5-1; 10 nucleotides match TRBD2. The CDR3 length is 15 residues. V dropped 5 bases and J dropped 0; count of bases not matched to a gene: 3. CDR1 SGHRS and CDR2 YFSETQ come from the germline V gene. The CDR3 loop is CASSRTSGSTDTQYF. The CDR3 DNA reads TGCGCCAGCAGTAGGACTAGCGGAAGCACAGATACGCAGTATTTT.

This clonotype was seen at least ten times. This chain joins TRBV27 and TRBJ2-3; 9 bases map to TRBD2. This CDR3 has 17 residues. V trimming: 5 bases; J trimming: 0 bases; junction bases outside the gene matches: 9. CDR1 is MNHEY, CDR2 SMNVEV, per germline (reference sequence). DNA of the CDR3: TGTGCCAGCAGTGACGTCGTTACTAGCGGGAGCACAGATACGCAGTATTTT. Its translation: CASSDVVTSGSTDTQYF.

This clonotype was seen at least ten times. The CDR3 sequence: CASSYSPGVTGYTF. The CDR3 DNA is TGTGCCAGCAGTTACTCTCCAGGGGTGACTGGCTACACCTTC. The genes are TRBV6-6 and TRBJ1-2; TRBD1 is a possible D gene (6 bases). Germline V gene data show CDR1 as MNHNY and CDR2 as SVGAGI (reference sequence). The CDR3 is 14 amino acids. The V gene lost 0 bases and the J gene lost 7 bases, with 12 bases spanning the gap.

This clonotype was recorded a few times. The chain recombines TRBV7-2 with TRBJ1-2; the match to TRBD1 covers 9 bases. Losses at the gene ends were 5 bases for V and 0 bases for J; bases not matched to a gene: 4. Germline loops: CDR1 SGHTA, CDR2 FQGNSA. The CDR3 has 15 amino acids. This CDR3 is CASSRGTGTNYGYTF. The CDR3 bases are TGTGCCAGCAGCAGAGGGACAGGGACTAACTATGGCTACACCTTC.

Worth noting for this clonotype: One base away lies a much larger clone, so this may be a sequencing read error. It is likely a read error, because the conserved phenylalanine at the end of the CDR3 is missing. V and J are TRBV19 and TRBJ2-5; maybe TRBD1 (5 bases). Per the germline V gene, CDR1 is LNHDA and CDR2 is SQIVND (reference sequence). V lost 4 bases and J 4 bases, leaving 7 bases between the germline ends. There are 12 residues in the CDR3. The CDR3 DNA sequence: TGTGCCAGTAGTAAAAGGGGAGAGACCCAGTACTCC. Its protein product is CASSKRGETQYS.

The chain joins TRBV18 to TRBJ2-1, with 9 bases aligning to TRBD2. There are 17 residues in the CDR3. Germline V CDR1 and CDR2: KGHSH, LQKENI. After removal of 1 base from V and 4 bases from J, the junction contained 8 bases not matched to a gene. CDR3: CASSPRSGRPYYNEQFF. The CDR3 DNA follows: TGTGCCAGCTCACCACGAAGCGGGAGGCCCTATTACAATGAGCAGTTCTTC.

There are a few counts of this clonotype. This chain joins TRBV19 and TRBJ1-5; D not certain. Trimming stripped 3 bases from V and 4 bases from J, with 7 bases between. The CDR3 covers 13 residues. Germline lookup yields CDR1 LNHDA and CDR2 SQIVND (reference sequence). The CDR3 loop is CASSMWDNQPQHF. CDR3 DNA sequence: TGTGCCAGTAGTATGTGGGATAATCAGCCCCAGCATTTT.

This clonotype was seen a handful of times. The chain is built from TRBV7-9 and TRBJ1-6; 7 nucleotides match TRBD1. The CDR3 is 15 amino acids. The ends lost 4 bases at V and 5 bases at J; junction bases unmatched: 5. Germline assignment: CDR1 SEHNR and CDR2 FQNEAQ (reference sequence). DNA of the CDR3: TGTGCCAGCAGCTCCCTCGGACAGGATAATTCACCCCTCCACTTT. This translates into CASSSLGQDNSPLHF.

The genes are TRBV11-2 and TRBJ2-5; unclear D gene. With 1 base removed from V and 5 bases from J, the gap between germline ends came to 8 bases. The CDR3 length is 13 residues. Germline CDR1 and CDR2: SGHAT and FQNNGV. CDR3 in DNA: TGTGCCAGCAGCTTAGGTGTGGGGGAGACCCAGTACTTC. It codes for CASSLGVGETQYF.

This chain connects TRBV7-2 to TRBJ1-5, with D perhaps matching TRBD1 (6 bases). V lost 5 bases and J lost 6, with 20 bases in between. The CDR3 sequence is 16 residues long. Germline V lookup: CDR1 SGHTA, CDR2 FQGNSA. The chain's CDR3 is CASSPVGARLSQPQHF. DNA of the CDR3: TGTGCCAGCAGCCCAGTGGGGGCGAGGCTGAGTCAGCCCCAGCATTTT. Filled out from reference TRBV7-2 and TRBJ1-5, the complete variable domain reads GAGVSQSPSNKVTEKGKDVELRCDPISGHTALYWYRQSLGQGLEFLIYFQGNSAPDKSGLPSDRFSAERTGGSVSTLTIQRTQQEDSAVYLCASSPVGARLSQPQHFGDGTRLSIL.

Many counts were recorded for this clonotype. V is TRBV14 and J is TRBJ2-7, with TRBD2 matching over 9 bases. The germline CDR1 and CDR2 sequences are SGHDN and FVKESK. The CDR3 runs to 14 residues. The J segment lost 5 bases and the V segment lost 4 bases, leaving 6 bases of the junction unmatched. The CDR3 reads CASSRGLARHEQYF. CDR3 nucleotide sequence: TGTGCCAGCAGCCGAGGACTAGCGAGGCACGAGCAGTACTTC.

With respect to this clonotype: A much larger clone lies one base from this, so it may be a read error. The chain links TRBV5-1 to TRBJ2-1; TRBD2 matches at 9 bases. This CDR3 contains 18 residues. V shed 7 bases and J 9 bases; nucleotides not matched to a gene: 23. Germline CDR1 SGHRS, CDR2 YFSETQ. CDR3: CASGSPSYLAGKASEQFF. As DNA, the CDR3 is TGCGCCAGCGGCTCCCCCTCTTATCTAGCGGGGAAGGCCAGTGAGCAGTTCTTC.